The 10 T cell receptor beta chains presented below share a single source sample, sequenced in a study of cytomegalovirus exposure and HLA in healthy donors. Primers included in the PCR were 60 Vbeta and 13 Jbeta primers. Sequenced by immunoSEQ multiplex PCR; TCRdb stores in-frame clones only, minus some. This table has about 160,000 clones, over 75% appearing once. Sequenced material: PBMCs. The receptors stem from a man aged 35-49 years in good health and CMV-seronegative.

This clone showed up just once. This sequence joins TRBV2 and TRBJ1-1, with D possibly being TRBD1 (5 bases). The V gene's germline CDR1 is SNHLY and CDR2 FYNNEI. The CDR3 consists of 13 residues. V was trimmed by 10 bases and J by 4 bases, leaving 16 bases between them. CDR3 amino acids: CATQAPGGTEAFF. In DNA form, the CDR3 reads TGTGCCACTCAGGCCCCGGGGGGCACTGAAGCTTTCTTT. The full variable domain, with the rest looked up from reference TRBV2 and TRBJ1-1, is EPEVTQTPSHQVTQMGQEVILRCVPISNHLYFYWYRQILGQKVEFLVSFYNNEISEKSEIFDDQFSVERPDGSNFTLKIRSTKLEDSAMYFCATQAPGGTEAFFGQGTRLTVV.

A few counts support this clone. The gene calls are TRBV5-4 and TRBJ2-3; 7 nucleotides line up with TRBD2. The ends lost 7 bases at V and 4 bases at J; junction bases unmatched: 12. CDR1 and CDR2 from the germline V gene are SGHNT and YYREEE (reference sequence). The CDR3 sequence is 15 residues long. CDR3 region: CASGEGSKAADTQYF. CDR3 bases: TGTGCCAGCGGGGAGGGCTCCAAAGCGGCAGATACGCAGTATTTT.

The chain carries TRBV10-3 and TRBJ1-1; possible D gene TRBD1, 5 bases. Per germline, CDR1 ENHRY and CDR2 SYGVKD. The CDR3 is 13 residues long. V was cut by 2 bases and J by 7 bases, with 11 bases left in between. DNA for the CDR3: TGTGCCATCAGTGAGCCTTTTGACAGTGAAGCTTTCTTT. Protein: CAISEPFDSEAFF.

This chain uses TRBV7-9 with TRBJ2-7, with 8 bases fitting TRBD1. The V and J ends lost 5 bases and 1 base, in that order; junction bases with no gene match: 7. The CDR3 runs 15 residues. Germline CDR1 is SEHNR and CDR2 is FQNEAQ (reference sequence). In DNA form, the CDR3 reads TGTGCCAGCAGCGGGAGCCAGGGGGCTTCCTACGAGCAGTACTTC. Residues: CASSGSQGASYEQYF.

The chain uses TRBV27 and TRBJ2-3; TRBD1 aligns across 7 bases. The J segment lost 6 bases and the V segment lost 5 bases, leaving 17 bases of the junction unmatched. There are 17 residues in the CDR3. Germline CDR1 is MNHEY and CDR2 is SMNVEV (reference sequence). CDR3 loop: CASSRGPGTALGDTQYF. The CDR3 bases are TGTGCCAGCAGTCGAGGCCCAGGGACAGCTCTAGGGGATACGCAGTATTTT.

The J gene is TRBJ2-1, the V gene TRBV6-5, with D possibly matching TRBD1 (5 bases). Trimming took off 2 bases at V and 10 bases at J, with 15 bases between the two ends. Germline CDR1 and CDR2: MNHEY and SVGAGI. The CDR3 contains 14 residues. This CDR3 reads CASSYLRGRAEQFF. CDR3 DNA sequence: TGTGCCAGCAGTTACCTAAGGGGAAGGGCCGAGCAGTTCTTC.

The chain employs TRBV27 and TRBJ2-7; 9 positions agree with TRBD1. Germline assignment: CDR1 MNHEY and CDR2 SMNVEV (reference sequence). V trimming: 5 bases; J trimming: 3 bases; junction bases outside the gene matches: 8. The CDR3 consists of 15 residues. As DNA, the CDR3 is TGTGCCAGCAGTCAAACGCGGGGACAGGGCTACGAGCAGTACTTC. Protein: CASSQTRGQGYEQYF.

The J gene is TRBJ2-6, the V gene TRBV28; TRBD1 matches 8 bases. J lost 1 base, V lost 10 bases, and 12 bases had no gene match. The CDR3 covers 17 residues. Germline loops: CDR1 MDHEN, CDR2 SYDVKM. The CDR3 reads CATKDRVVMSGANVLTF. CDR3 in DNA: TGTGCCACCAAGGACAGGGTAGTGATGTCTGGGGCCAACGTCCTGACTTTC.

The rearrangement joins TRBV4-3 to TRBJ2-2; TRBD2 might be the D (6 bases). Trimming shortened V by 5 bases and J by 2 bases, and 12 bases separated the two germline ends. Per the germline V gene, CDR1 is LGHNA and CDR2 is YSLEER. The CDR3 has 15 residues. The CDR3 loop is CASSSAGTNTGELFF. The DNA for the CDR3 is TGCGCCAGCAGCTCAGCCGGGACTAACACCGGGGAGCTGTTTTTT.

The J gene is TRBJ1-2, the V gene TRBV9, with 9 bases matching TRBD1. Germline-derived CDR1 and CDR2 are SGDLS and YYNGEE. The CDR3 contains 14 residues. J lost 5 bases, V lost 2 bases, and 4 bases had no gene match. The CDR3 loop is CASSVGDREYGYTF. The CDR3, as DNA: TGTGCCAGCAGCGTCGGGGACAGGGAGTATGGCTACACCTTC.